Included here is one T cell receptor (beta chain) sequence, with context. The antigen remains undetermined. The junction differs from germline at one of its ends, possibly a read error. The sample belongs to a study of long-term antiretroviral therapy in people with HIV. Points from the study as a whole: Patients on ART gained diversity, which nonetheless stayed below transplant donor controls. Clones that had undergone expansion before ART prevailed in the repertoire throughout all time points.

This CDR3 has 13 amino acids. Germline V gene sequence: CDR1 SGHTA, CDR2 FQGNSA. Survey-level resolution applied to immunoSEQ assay v3.0. Produced via immunoSEQ multiplex PCR; TCRdb's table is partial and in-frame only. In the table there are approximately 17,000 clones, about nine tenths of which are singletons. The sample consisted of unsorted PBMCs, taken 0.6 years after starting antiretroviral therapy. The V gene is TRBV7-2, the J gene TRBJ2-3; maybe TRBD2 (5 bases). The receptor's source is a woman aged 40 to 50 with HIV. The CDR3 loop is CASSLVEGSLLLF. CDR3 in DNA: TGTGCCAGCAGCTTAGTAGAGGGCAGCCTTTTGCTTTTC.